The T cell receptor beta chain under discussion was sequenced for a study of shared clonotypes between healthy human individuals. Across the study: The composition of the donors was two women and three men aged 18 to 49. Study-level findings and limits: Sample collection involved blood only; tissue repertoires are likely different.

Worth noting for this clone: Antigen: not known.

In the original workflow: Junction-only sequences without quality scores were provided by ImmunoSEQ, so filtering was different. Generated by immunoSEQ multiplex PCR, the TCRdb table keeps only in-frame clones and is missing some. That table supplies the V and J calls and clone size; D and trimming were determined from the DNA. This table holds about 490,000 clones, approximately 80% found once. With unsorted samples, genomic DNA was obtained from tens of millions of PBMCs. Trimming shortened V by 6 bases and J by 7 bases, and 10 bases separated the two germline ends. CDR1 and CDR2 from the germline V gene are DFQATT and SNEGSKA (reference sequence). The CDR3 has 11 amino acids.

The source material was PBMCs. The chain is built from TRBV20-1 and TRBJ2-1; D is unclear. The sequence was obtained from a woman between 35 and 50 years old in good health. Some clones in this sample may be carry-over from other donors' samples. Written as DNA, the CDR3 is TGCAGTGCCACCCCTTTTAATGAGCAGTTCTTC. Protein: CSATPFNEQFF.